This entry concerns a single TCR beta chain. Its antigen is unidentified. Repertoires were generated with immunoSEQ multiplex PCR, while TCRdb's copy carries only in-frame clones and drops some. The sample has about 160,000 clones; 90% to 95% are singletons. V lost 7 bases, J lost 6 bases, and 11 bases lay in between. The CDR3 loop spans 12 amino acids. The germline gives CDR1 SGHNT, CDR2 YENEEA. The sample belongs to a study of T cell responses to AZD1222 COVID-19 vaccine. Study-level information: Second doses that came at about 4 or about 12 weeks were put together.

Findings and caveats of the study: White British donors predominated, females outnumbered males, and clonal diversity was possibly underestimated. Within unmutated variant regions lay the reported targets of nearly half of spike-specific TCRs.

The sample in question was peripheral blood, obtained on day 0 of AZD1222 vaccination. The V call is TRBV11-3, the J call TRBJ2-3; D is unclear. The sequence came from an adult in good health. The CDR3 region is CASTPRPDTQYF. In DNA form, the CDR3 reads TGTGCCAGCACCCCTAGGCCCGATACGCAGTATTTT.